Presented here are 26 T cell receptor beta chains from one specimen sequenced in a study of CD8+CD57+ T cells in acquired aplastic anemia. Individuals selected for sequencing had exhibited CD8+CD57+ cell expansion on flow cytometry. Genomic DNA served as template for TCR beta VDJ and CDR3 profiling. TCRdb ran MiXCR on the reads and lists one entry per CDR3 protein. The table shows about 95,000 distinct CDR3 sequences, with 55% to 70% occurring only once. Sequenced material: sorted CD4+, CD8+, or CD8+CD57+ T cells (not recorded which) from PBMCs. The source is a human donor with aplastic anemia.

This chain uses TRBV25-1 with TRBJ2-3; D perhaps matches TRBD2 (5 bases). V was pared by 5 bases and J by 5 bases, with 14 bases between. The CDR3 runs to 14 residues. The germline V gene has CDR1 MGHDK and CDR2 SYGVNS. CDR3 DNA sequence: TGTGCCAGCAGTCAAGGTGAGGGTAAAGATACGCAGTATTTT. Its protein is CASSQGEGKDTQYF.

This chain links TRBV29-1 with TRBJ1-1; 7 bases are a match to TRBD1. CDR3 length: 13 amino acids. Germline trimming cut 6 bases from V and 0 bases from J; bases unmatched to any gene: 4. Germline V gene data show CDR1 as SQVTM and CDR2 as ANQGSEA. The CDR3 DNA follows: TGCAGCGTGAGCGGGACAGTGAACACTGAAGCTTTCTTT. Translation gives CSVSGTVNTEAFF.

This rearrangement joins TRBV29-1 to TRBJ2-2; 9 positions agree with TRBD1. The CDR3 totals 16 residues. The V and J ends lost 3 bases and 2 bases, in that order; junction bases with no gene match: 7. CDR1 SQVTM and CDR2 ANQGSEA come from the germline V gene. The CDR3 loop reads CSVDEAGQGNTGELFF. In nucleotides, the CDR3 is TGCAGCGTTGATGAGGCGGGACAGGGAAACACCGGGGAGCTGTTTTTT.

The gene calls are TRBV7-3 and TRBJ2-5; possibly TRBD2 for D (7 bases). Trimming stripped 2 bases from V and 5 bases from J, with 15 bases between. Germline V gene lookup returns CDR1 SGHTA and CDR2 FQGTGA. The CDR3 contains 15 residues. CDR3 in DNA: TGTGCCAGCAGCTTAGTCCGGGGGGCCGGGGAGACCCAGTACTTC. The encoded protein is CASSLVRGAGETQYF.

V is TRBV20-1 and J is TRBJ2-3, with D hard to call. This CDR3 is 14 amino acids long. Germline V gene data show CDR1 as DFQATT and CDR2 as SNEGSKA (reference sequence). V lost 6 bases and J lost 4, with 17 bases in between. This CDR3 is CSATLGRPADTQYF. The CDR3 DNA is TGCAGTGCCACCCTTGGCAGGCCCGCAGATACGCAGTATTTT.

This chain uses TRBV7-6 with TRBJ1-6; D ambiguous. CDR3 length: 12 residues. Germline V gene lookup returns CDR1 SGHVS and CDR2 FNYEAQ. The ends were cut back, 0 bases at V and 9 bases at J, with 3 bases in the middle. The CDR3 protein is CASSLAGSPLHF. CDR3 bases: TGTGCCAGCAGCTTAGCGGGTTCACCCCTCCACTTT.

The chain is built from TRBV20-1 and TRBJ1-1; D may be TRBD1 (5 bases). The V and J ends lost 2 bases and 6 bases respectively, with 13 bases between them. The CDR3 length is 13 residues. The germline V gene encodes CDR1 DFQATT and CDR2 SNEGSKA (reference sequence). The CDR3 loop is CSARRSGFPEAFF. CDR3 DNA: TGCAGTGCTAGAAGGTCAGGGTTCCCTGAAGCTTTCTTT.

V and J are TRBV20-1 and TRBJ2-5; possible D gene TRBD1, 6 bases. Germline lookup yields CDR1 DFQATT and CDR2 SNEGSKA (reference sequence). Trimming stripped 3 bases from V and 2 bases from J, with 16 bases between. The CDR3 extends over 15 amino acids. The CDR3 spells CSARASRQAQETQYF. The CDR3, as DNA: TGCAGTGCTAGGGCTTCCCGACAGGCGCAAGAGACCCAGTACTTC.

Worth noting for this clonotype: The junction and the germline gene differ at one end; a read error may be behind it. This chain connects TRBV5-1 to TRBJ2-3, with TRBD1 identical over 10 bases. The CDR3 is 15 residues long. The germline gives CDR1 SGHRS, CDR2 YFSETQ. The CDR3 bases are TGCGCTAGCAGCTTACGGGACAGGGGTTCAGATACGCAGTATTTT. Encoded protein: CASSLRDRGSDTQYF.

The chain has TRBV3-1 and TRBJ2-7, with TRBD1 as a possible D gene (5 bases). CDR3 size: 15 residues. Per the germline V gene, CDR1 is LGHDT and CDR2 is YNNKEL (reference sequence). Trimming left V 0 bases short and J 4 bases short, with 13 bases between. CDR3 coding DNA: TGTGCCAGCAGCCAAGACCTCAGGGATCTTTACGAGCAGTACTTC. Protein: CASSQDLRDLYEQYF.

Ten or more counts support this clonotype. The chain carries TRBV27 and TRBJ2-1, with a weak D call TRBD2 (7 bases). V lost 3 bases, J lost 9 bases, and 12 bases lay in between. The CDR3 has 13 amino acids. The V gene's germline CDR1 is MNHEY and CDR2 SMNVEV (reference sequence). The CDR3 DNA follows: TGTGCCAGCAGTTTGCGGAGGGGGGGTGAGCAGTTCTTC. The encoded protein is CASSLRRGGEQFF.

This clonotype was seen only a few times. This chain joins TRBV7-3 and TRBJ2-2, with D hard to call. V was clipped by 5 bases and J by 7 bases, with 8 bases between them. The germline gives CDR1 SGHTA, CDR2 FQGTGA. The CDR3 loop spans 12 amino acids. CDR3 DNA: TGTGCCAGCAGCCCGGCGGACGGGGAGCTGTTTTTT. This gives the protein CASSPADGELFF.

The chain combines TRBV20-1 with TRBJ1-1, with D possibly TRBD1 on 6 matching bases. V lost 3 bases, J lost 1 base, and 12 bases lay in between. CDR1 and CDR2 (germline): DFQATT, SNEGSKA (reference sequence). There are 14 residues in the CDR3. Here the CDR3 DNA reads TGCAGTGCTAGTTTGACGGGACAGAACACTGAAGCTTTCTTT. Amino acids: CSASLTGQNTEAFF.

In DNA form, the CDR3 reads TGCAGTGCTAGGCAGACAGGGGACACCGGGGAGCTGTTTTTT. Encoded protein: CSARQTGDTGELFF. The V gene is TRBV20-1, the J gene TRBJ2-2, with 8 bases lining up with TRBD1. This CDR3 spans 14 amino acids. The junction had 3 bases not matched to a gene; V was cut back by 3 bases and J by 3 bases. In germline, CDR1 is DFQATT, CDR2 SNEGSKA (reference sequence).

This clonotype was recorded only once. The chain combines TRBV29-1 with TRBJ2-1; D gene unclear. This CDR3 spans 15 amino acids. The ends were cut back, 7 bases at V and 0 bases at J, with 16 bases in the middle. Germline CDR1 SQVTM, CDR2 ANQGSEA. Written as DNA, the CDR3 is TGCAGCGCCCGGACGCTTTACAGCTCCTACAATGAGCAGTTCTTC. This encodes CSARTLYSSYNEQFF.

Ten or more counts support this clonotype. This chain joins TRBV6-4 and TRBJ2-2; no firm D call. The CDR3 consists of 15 residues. Germline V gene data show CDR1 as MRHNA and CDR2 as SNTAGT. The ends were cut back, 7 bases at V and 0 bases at J, with 12 bases in the middle. The chain's CDR3 is CASTPEGTNTGELFF. CDR3 nucleotide sequence: TGTGCCAGCACTCCCGAAGGGACGAACACCGGGGAGCTGTTTTTT.

Here the CDR3 reads CASSFPTLSEGDYGYTF. Here the CDR3 DNA reads TGTGCCAGCAGCTTTCCCACTCTCTCGGAGGGTGACTATGGCTACACCTTC. The chain is built from TRBV11-1 and TRBJ1-2; D call uncertain. The CDR3 covers 17 residues. Germline loops: CDR1 SGHAT, CDR2 FQDESV (reference sequence). Trimming left V 3 bases short and J 3 bases short, with 20 bases between. The full variable domain, its missing parts supplied by reference TRBV11-1 and TRBJ1-2, is EAEVAQSPRYKITEKSQAVAFWCDPISGHATLYWYRQILGQGPELLVQFQDESVVDDSQLPKDRFSAERLKGVDSTLKIQPAELGDSAMYLCASSFPTLSEGDYGYTFGSGTRLTVV.

In its sample, this clonotype is medium-sized (0.01 to 0.1%). CDR3 in DNA: TGTGCCAGCGGAGGAGCAAATTCACCCCTCCACTTT. Translation: CASGGANSPLHF. The chain couples TRBV9 to TRBJ1-6; D remains ambiguous. This CDR3 is built from 12 residues. Germline V CDR1 and CDR2: SGDLS, YYNGEE. Trimming cost V 7 bases and J 7 bases, with 9 bases left between them.

V and J are TRBV10-3 and TRBJ2-2, with TRBD1 matching 12 bases. The germline V gene encodes CDR1 ENHRY and CDR2 SYGVKD. V lost 9 bases and J lost 7; bases outside the gene matches: 9. There are 15 residues in the CDR3. CDR3 coding DNA: TGTGCCATTGCCGGGACAGGGGGCGATGGCGGGGAGCTGTTTTTT. Protein sequence: CAIAGTGGDGGELFF.

This clonotype showed up just a few times. The chain carries TRBV2 and TRBJ2-7, with D possibly matching TRBD2 (6 bases). Germline CDR1 SNHLY, CDR2 FYNNEI. The CDR3 is 12 residues long. V lost 8 bases to trimming and J lost 2 bases, with 10 bases between them. The CDR3 nucleotides are TGTGCCAGCGGGAGGAGGCCCTACGAGCAGTACTTC. This translates into CASGRRPYEQYF. The full variable domain, its missing parts supplied by reference TRBV2 and TRBJ2-7, is EPEVTQTPSHQVTQMGQEVILRCVPISNHLYFYWYRQILGQKVEFLVSFYNNEISEKSEIFDDQFSVERPDGSNFTLKIRSTKLEDSAMYFCASGRRPYEQYFGPGTRLTVT.

There are a few counts of this clonotype. In DNA form, the CDR3 reads TGCAGCGTTGAGTACCTCCACGAAGTAAGGGGGGGCCGCTACCTGAGCACAGATACGCAGTATTTT. This translates into CSVEYLHEVRGGRYLSTDTQYF. The chain employs TRBV29-1 and TRBJ2-3, with D possibly being TRBD2 (7 bases). Per germline, CDR1 SQVTM and CDR2 ANQGSEA. Trimming removed 3 bases at V and 0 bases at J, with 34 bases between. The length of the CDR3 is 22 residues.

The V call is TRBV2, the J call TRBJ1-2; tentatively, D is TRBD1 (5 bases). Trimming removed 6 bases at V and 6 bases at J, with 14 bases between. The germline CDR1 and CDR2 sequences are SNHLY and FYNNEI. The CDR3 has 13 residues. CDR3 amino acids: CASRLQQGDGYTF. The CDR3 DNA reads TGTGCCAGCAGACTACAACAAGGGGATGGCTACACCTTC.

The CDR3 nucleotides are TGTGCCAGCAGCCCGAGGGGGGGGCTGCTTGGAGCTTTCTTT. Translating it yields CASSPRGGLLGAFF. The chain employs TRBV11-3 and TRBJ1-1; a weak D match, TRBD1 (6 bases). The germline gives CDR1 SGHNT, CDR2 YENEEA. Trimming shortened V by 5 bases and J by 10 bases, and 20 bases separated the two germline ends. CDR3 length equals 14 residues.

This chain uses TRBV13 with TRBJ1-3, with 9 bases aligning to TRBD1. Germline lookup yields CDR1 PRHDT and CDR2 FYEKMQ (reference sequence). This CDR3 has 15 amino acids. V was pared by 6 bases and J by 4 bases, with 7 bases of the junction left unmatched. CDR3 loop: CASRGDRGKGNTIYF. CDR3 coding DNA: TGTGCCAGCAGGGGAGACAGGGGGAAAGGAAACACCATATATTTT. The full variable domain, rest sourced from reference TRBV13 and TRBJ1-3, is AAGVIQSPRHLIKEKRETATLKCYPIPRHDTVYWYQQGPGQDPQFLISFYEKMQSDKGSIPDRFSAQQFSDYHSELNMSSLELGDSALYFCASRGDRGKGNTIYFGEGSWLTVV.

This clonotype was seen a few times. The rearrangement uses TRBV10-3 and TRBJ1-2; D gene uncertain. Trimming shortened V by 2 bases and J by 4 bases, and 8 bases separated the two germline ends. Germline CDR1 reads ENHRY; CDR2 reads SYGVKD. CDR3 size: 13 residues. CDR3 bases: TGTGCCATCAGTGAGGCGGATCCCTATGGCTACACCTTC. This translates into CAISEADPYGYTF.

This clonotype was recorded once. V and J are TRBV24-1 and TRBJ1-2; D unclear. Germline lookup yields CDR1 KGHDR and CDR2 SFDVKD. Trimming pared 8 bases from V and 7 bases from J, leaving 13 bases between. CDR3 length equals 12 residues. CDR3 in amino acids: CATTGWVGGYTF. The CDR3 region has the DNA TGTGCCACCACGGGATGGGTGGGTGGCTACACCTTC.